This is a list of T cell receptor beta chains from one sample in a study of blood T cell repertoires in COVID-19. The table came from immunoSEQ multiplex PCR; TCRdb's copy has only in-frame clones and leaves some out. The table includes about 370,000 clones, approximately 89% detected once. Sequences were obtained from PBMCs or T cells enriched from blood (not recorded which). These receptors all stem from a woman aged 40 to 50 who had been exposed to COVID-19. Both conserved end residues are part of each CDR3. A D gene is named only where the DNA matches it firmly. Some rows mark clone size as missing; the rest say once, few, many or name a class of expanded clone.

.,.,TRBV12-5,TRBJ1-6,TGTGCTAGTGGTTTGGGAGGACAGAATTCACCCCTCCACTTT,CASGLGGQNSPLHF
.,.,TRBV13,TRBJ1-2,TGTGCCAGCAGCTTATTGGTGGGGACAACTGGTTGCACCTTC,CASSLLVGTTGCTF
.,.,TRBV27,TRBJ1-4,TGTGCCAGCAGTTTATTTCCCACAGGCGAAGAAAAACTGTTTTTT,CASSLFPTGEEKLFF
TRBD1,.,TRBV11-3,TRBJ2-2,TGTGCCAGCAGCCCGTCTCGACAGGGGTTGGACACCGGGGAGCTGTTTTTT,CASSPSRQGLDTGELFF
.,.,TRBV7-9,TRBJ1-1,TGTGCCAGCAGCTCGCAGACTGCTACTGAAGCTTTCTTT,CASSSQTATEAFF
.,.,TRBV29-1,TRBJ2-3,TGCAGCGCCGGGGAAGATACGCAGTATTTT,CSAGEDTQYF
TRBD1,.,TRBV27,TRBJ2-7,TGTGCCAGCAGTTTGTCAGGGGGCATTTATGGGGACGAGCAGTACTTC,CASSLSGGIYGDEQYF
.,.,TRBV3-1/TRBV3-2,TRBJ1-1,TGTGCCAGCAGTCGGCAGGTTTATGCTGAAGCTTTCTTT,CASSRQVYAEAFF
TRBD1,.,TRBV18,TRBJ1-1,TGTGCCAGCACCCGGACAGGGGGGAGTGGTTTCTTT,CASTRTGGSGFF
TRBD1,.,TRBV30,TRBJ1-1,TGTGCCTGGAGTAGAAGGGGGCGCGGTGAAGCTTTCTTT,CAWSRRGRGEAFF
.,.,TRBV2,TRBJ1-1,TGTGCCAGCACCGCACCCAGTGGCTTTTCTGATCGTTTGAACACTGAAGCTTTCTTT,CASTAPSGFSDRLNTEAFF
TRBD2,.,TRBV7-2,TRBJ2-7,TGTGCCAGCAGCAAGGGACTAGCGGACTCCTACGAGCAGTACTTC,CASSKGLADSYEQYF
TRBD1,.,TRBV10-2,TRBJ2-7,TGCGCCAGTAAGACAGGGCCCTACGAGCAGTACTTC,CASKTGPYEQYF
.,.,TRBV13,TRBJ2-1,TGTGCCAGCAGCCCCGCAGGGGACCCTCGGGATGAGCAGTTCTTC,CASSPAGDPRDEQFF
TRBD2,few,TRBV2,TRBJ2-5,TGTGCCAGCAGGACTAGCGGGGGAGAGACCCAGTACTTC,CASRTSGGETQYF
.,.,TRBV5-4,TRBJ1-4,TGTGCCAGCAGCTTGGTGCAGCTAGAAGACGAAAAACTGTTTTTT,CASSLVQLEDEKLFF
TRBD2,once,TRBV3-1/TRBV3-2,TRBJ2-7,TGTGCCAGCAGCCCCCTTAGCGGGAGGGCCTACGAGCAGTACTTC,CASSPLSGRAYEQYF
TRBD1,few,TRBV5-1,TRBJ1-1,TGCGCCAGCAGCAAAGGGGGCCCCACTGAAGCTTTCTTT,CASSKGGPTEAFF
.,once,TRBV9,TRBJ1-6,TGTGCCAGCAGCACCGGGGAGGGCAGGGCAAATTCACCCCTCCACTTT,CASSTGEGRANSPLHF
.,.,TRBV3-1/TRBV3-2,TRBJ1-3,TGTGCCAGCAGCCAAGATCGACGGGAAACCATATATTTT,CASSQDRRETIYF
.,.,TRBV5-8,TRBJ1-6,TGTGCCAGCAGCTTGGAATCAGGGGTCGGCTCACCCCTCCACTTT,CASSLESGVGSPLHF
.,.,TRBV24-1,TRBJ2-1,TGTGCCACCAGTGATCCCTCTTGGGGCGGCCTCAATGAGCAGTTCTTC,CATSDPSWGGLNEQFF
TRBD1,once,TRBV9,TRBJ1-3,TGTGCCAGCAGCGCGCCGGGACAGGGGGACACCATATATTTT,CASSAPGQGDTIYF
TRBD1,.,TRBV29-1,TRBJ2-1,TGCAGCGTTGGCGACAGGGGATTAGGCAATGAGCAGTTCTTC,CSVGDRGLGNEQFF
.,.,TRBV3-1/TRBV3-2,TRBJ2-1,TGTGCCAGCAGCCATGCATCGGGAAATGAGCAGTTCTTC,CASSHASGNEQFF
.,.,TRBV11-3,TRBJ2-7,TGTGCCAGCAGCTTTTCAGGGGCCTACGAGCAGTACTTC,CASSFSGAYEQYF
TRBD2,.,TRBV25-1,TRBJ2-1,TGTGCCAGCAACCTCTCGAGGCTAGCGGGGGGGCCTTACAATGAGCAGTTCTTC,CASNLSRLAGGPYNEQFF
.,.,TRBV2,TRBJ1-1,TGTGCCACCAAGGGGGTAGGGGGTTCGAACACTGAAGCTTTCTTT,CATKGVGGSNTEAFF
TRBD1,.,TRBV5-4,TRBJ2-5,TGTGCCAGCAGCCCGGACAGGGGGCTGACCCAGTACTTC,CASSPDRGLTQYF
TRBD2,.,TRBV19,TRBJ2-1,TGTGCCAGTAGTATACGGTCTAGCGGACTTTACAATGAGCAGTTCTTC,CASSIRSSGLYNEQFF
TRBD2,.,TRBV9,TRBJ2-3,TGTGCCAGCAGCGTATTAGCGGGGGGTGGGGATACGCAGTATTTT,CASSVLAGGGDTQYF
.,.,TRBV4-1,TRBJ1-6,TGCGCCAGCAGCCAAGAGCAGGGTTTAACGCCCCTCCACTTT,CASSQEQGLTPLHF
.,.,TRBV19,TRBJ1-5,TGTGCCAGTAGTACCGGAGACGGATTTAATCAGCCCCAGCATTTT,CASSTGDGFNQPQHF
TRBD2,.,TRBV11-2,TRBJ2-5,TGTGCCAGCAGCGTGAGCGGGGGGGCGTCGGAGACCCAGTACTTC,CASSVSGGASETQYF
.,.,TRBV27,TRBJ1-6,TGTGCCAGCAGACTAGGGGCGGGGACACCCCTCCACTTT,CASRLGAGTPLHF
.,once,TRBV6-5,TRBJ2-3,TGTGCCAGCACCAACACGGGAGATACGCAGTATTTT,CASTNTGDTQYF
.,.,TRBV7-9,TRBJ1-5,TGTGCCAGCAGCTTAGGGGGGGGTAGCAATCAGCCCCAGCATTTT,CASSLGGGSNQPQHF
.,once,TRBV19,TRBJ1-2,TGTGCCAGTAGTATAGGAGGGAAGGATGGCTACACCTTC,CASSIGGKDGYTF
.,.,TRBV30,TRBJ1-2,TGTGCCTGGAGTGACAATTCACAGGGTATCACCTTC,CAWSDNSQGITF
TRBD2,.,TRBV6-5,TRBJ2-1,TGTGCCAGCAAAGAGGGCGGGGGGGTCAACAATGAGCAGTTCTTC,CASKEGGGVNNEQFF
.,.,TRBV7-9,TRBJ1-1,TGTGCCAGCAGCTTAGGGGCAGGAGAAGCTTTCTTT,CASSLGAGEAFF
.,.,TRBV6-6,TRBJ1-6,TGTGCCAGCACTCGATGGACAGCCCTCCAAAGCTCCTATAATTCACCCCTCCACTTT,CASTRWTALQSSYNSPLHF
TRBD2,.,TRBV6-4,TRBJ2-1,TGTGCCAGCGGAGTAGCGGGGGGGTCCTACAATGAGCAGTTCTTC,CASGVAGGSYNEQFF
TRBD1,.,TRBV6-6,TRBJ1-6,TGTGCCAGCAGTTACTCGACAGGGGGCGCTTCACCCCTCCACTTT,CASSYSTGGASPLHF
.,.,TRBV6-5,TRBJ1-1,TGTGCCAGCAGTTACAAAGGGGCCAACACTGAAGCTTTCTTT,CASSYKGANTEAFF
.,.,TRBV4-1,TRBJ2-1,TGCGCCAGCAGCCAAGAGCGGGACTCCTACAATGAGCAGTTCTTC,CASSQERDSYNEQFF